The 13 T cell receptor beta chains listed next were all sequenced from one sample in a study of CD8 T cells in ankylosing spondylitis (dated by TCRdb to about 2017). The library was produced with 5' RACE. Sequencing was carried out with an Illumina HiSeq 2500. TCRdb handled the public reads itself, with Q25 trimming in fastp and clone calling in MiXCR, and kept productive beta chains. Here each entry gathers all rows of one CDR3 protein and keeps the most common genes and DNA. In all, the sample holds around 300,000 distinct CDR3 sequences, and under 14% of those were seen once. The top ten hold more than 7% of the sample. The sample consisted of blood, either unsorted or a sorted T cell fraction (not recorded which). The source of these receptors is a female donor with ankylosing spondylitis or in good health (not recorded which).

This clonotype was detected a few times. CDR3 amino acids: CAISPPWADTQYF. Here the CDR3 DNA reads TGTGCCATCAGTCCACCTTGGGCAGATACGCAGTATTTT. The rearrangement links TRBV10-3 to TRBJ2-3; D not certain. CDR1 and CDR2 (germline): ENHRY, SYGVKD. This CDR3 has 13 residues. Trimming removed 5 bases from V and 4 bases from J, with 10 bases in between.

This clonotype was found many times. The chain carries TRBV20-1 and TRBJ2-7, with D possibly being TRBD1 (6 bases). The V end was cut by 2 bases, the J end by 4 bases, with 12 bases between. There are 13 residues in the CDR3. Germline assignment: CDR1 DFQATT and CDR2 SNEGSKA (reference sequence). The CDR3 loop is CSARIAGVYEQYF. For the CDR3, the DNA is TGCAGTGCTAGAATCGCAGGGGTATACGAGCAGTACTTC.

This clonotype was seen only a few times. CDR3 sequence: CSVGRGGKGELFF. The CDR3 nucleotides read TGCAGCGTAGGGAGAGGCGGCAAGGGGGAGCTGTTTTTT. The chain couples TRBV29-1 to TRBJ2-2; possible D gene TRBD2, 5 bases. CDR1 is SQVTM, CDR2 ANQGSEA, per germline. This CDR3 region has 13 residues. The V end lost 6 bases, the J end lost 8 bases, and 16 bases lay between the germline ends.

This clonotype was recorded many times. Sequence at one end of the junction differs from germline and may be a read error. This chain uses TRBV10-3 with TRBJ2-5; D uncertain. This CDR3 is 13 amino acids long. The germline gives CDR1 ENHRY, CDR2 SYGVKD. CDR3 in DNA: TGTGCCATCAGTGGCACTCCTGTAGAGGCCCAGTACTTC. This encodes CAISGTPVEAQYF.

Many counts were recorded for this clonotype. The gene calls are TRBV5-1 and TRBJ1-1; TRBD1 agrees at 7 bases. Germline lookup yields CDR1 SGHRS and CDR2 YFSETQ. The J segment lost 0 bases and the V segment lost 6 bases, leaving 5 bases of the junction unmatched. This CDR3 comprises 14 residues. The CDR3 region is CASTTGSMNTEAFF. Here the CDR3 DNA reads TGCGCCAGCACGACAGGGTCCATGAACACTGAAGCTTTCTTT.

Turning to this clonotype: This may be a read error: a much more frequent sequence differs by one nucleotide. The gene calls are TRBV20-1 and TRBJ2-7; perhaps TRBD2 as D (5 bases). Per germline, CDR1 DFQATT and CDR2 SNEGSKA (reference sequence). The CDR3 loop spans 18 amino acids. The CDR3 region is CCARNPLARGGSSYEQYF. DNA for the CDR3: TGCTGTGCTAGGAATCCGCTGGCGCGCGGAGGTAGCTCCTACGAGCAGTACTTC.

Turning to this clonotype: Its ends do not fully match the called genes, so a read error is possible. This chain uses TRBV12-3 or TRBV12-4 with TRBJ2-5; 10 bases align to TRBD2. This CDR3 is 16 amino acids long. CDR3 DNA sequence: TGTCCCAGCAGGACATCTAGCGGGAGTGAACAAGAGACCCAGTACTTC. Protein product: CPSRTSSGSEQETQYF.

The chain uses TRBV5-1 and TRBJ2-7, with TRBD2 identical over 11 bases. V shed 4 bases, J shed 4 bases, and the junction held 7 bases outside the gene matches. Germline CDR1 is SGHRS and CDR2 is YFSETQ. There are 15 residues in the CDR3. The CDR3 DNA reads as TGCGCCAGCAGCAAGACTAGCGGGGCGGTATACGAGCAGTACTTC. It codes for CASSKTSGAVYEQYF.

This clonotype was observed many times. The V and J genes are TRBV12-3 or TRBV12-4 and TRBJ2-2; D gene ambiguous. The CDR3 is 16 amino acids. Trimming left V 5 bases short and J 1 base short, with 14 bases between. The CDR3 sequence is CASSPPSRMNTGELFF. The CDR3 region has the DNA TGTGCCAGCAGTCCCCCCTCCAGGATGAACACCGGGGAGCTGTTTTTT.

This clonotype was found many times. The chain recombines TRBV4-1 with TRBJ2-3, with D perhaps matching TRBD2 (6 bases). Germline V gene sequence: CDR1 MGHRA, CDR2 YSYEKL. The CDR3 sequence is 18 residues long. V lost 5 bases, J lost 2 bases, and 23 bases lay in between. In nucleotides, the CDR3 is TGCGCCAGCAGCAAATTGAACCTCGCGGGGCCTATCACAGATACGCAGTATTTT. Encoded protein: CASSKLNLAGPITDTQYF.

This clonotype showed up many times. The V gene is TRBV4-1, the J gene TRBJ2-3; TRBD2 agrees at 9 bases. Germline V gene sequence: CDR1 MGHRA, CDR2 YSYEKL. J lost 5 bases, V lost 0 bases, and 0 bases had no gene match. CDR3 length: 14 amino acids. The CDR3 region has the DNA TGCGCCAGCAGCCAAGAACTAGCGGGAGATACGCAGTATTTT. Translating gives CASSQELAGDTQYF.

This clonotype was picked up many times. The chain is built from TRBV20-1 and TRBJ2-1; TRBD2 might be the D (5 bases). Trimming removed 5 bases from V and 9 bases from J, with 11 bases in between. Germline V gene lookup returns CDR1 DFQATT and CDR2 SNEGSKA (reference sequence). This CDR3 is built from 11 residues. The CDR3 bases are TGCAGTGCTTTTCGTGGAGGTGAGCAGTTCTTC. Its protein is CSAFRGGEQFF.

In its sample, this clonotype was seen many times. V is TRBV18 and J is TRBJ1-2; a possible D gene is TRBD1 (6 bases). Per the germline V gene, CDR1 is KGHSH and CDR2 is LQKENI. V was shortened by 6 bases and J by 1 base, with 18 bases between the two germline ends. This CDR3 contains 16 residues. The CDR3 protein is CASSQLPTGLNYGYTF. The CDR3 bases are TGTGCCAGCTCCCAACTCCCTACAGGGCTTAACTATGGCTACACCTTC.